These 32 T cell receptor beta chains were sequenced from one sample in a study of T-cell reconstitution after alpha-beta-depleted transplantation in children. Unique molecular identifiers were used in preparing the TCRbeta library. TCRdb processed the PCR reads anew with MiXCR; each CDR3 protein has one entry. The table lists 400,000 to 550,000 distinct CDR3 sequences, about 10% of them singletons. The sequencing used PBMCs, collected before TCRalphabeta/CD19-depleted stem cell transplant. The receptors come from a child aged 2-15 years with inherited bone marrow failure, due to receive a stem cell transplant.

This clonotype was seen repeatedly, ten times or more. The V call is TRBV5-1, the J call TRBJ2-1, with D possibly called TRBD1 or TRBD2 (5 bases each). Trimming stripped 0 bases from V and 5 bases from J, with 12 bases between. CDR1 and CDR2 (germline): SGHRS, YFSETQ. The CDR3 contains 15 residues. In nucleotides, the CDR3 is TGCGCCAGCAGCTTGGGACGGGGCGTACACAATGAGCAGTTCTTC. It specifies CASSLGRGVHNEQFF.

In its sample, this clonotype was seen many times. For the CDR3, the DNA is TGTGCCAGCACCCTCGAGGCGGGTAGCACAGATACGCAGTATTTT. It specifies CASTLEAGSTDTQYF. The J gene is TRBJ2-3, the V gene TRBV12-3 or TRBV12-4, with D possibly being TRBD2 (5 bases). V lost 7 bases, J lost 0 bases, and 14 bases lay in between. The CDR3 totals 15 residues.

Details on this clonotype: Being one base from a much bigger clone, this may be a read error. This CDR3 is CASSSSGSLGYEQFF. In DNA form, the CDR3 reads TGTGCCAGCAGCTCAAGCGGGAGTCTTGGCTACGAGCAGTTCTTC. The chain employs TRBV7-9 and TRBJ2-7, with TRBD2 identical over 8 bases. The J call may be wrong; the DNA end is better matched by TRBJ2-1. There are 15 residues in the CDR3. CDR1 is SEHNR, CDR2 FQNEAQ, per germline (reference sequence).

This clonotype was detected ten times or more. As DNA, the CDR3 is TGTGCCAGCAGACTCAGAGATCAGGGGACTGGCTACACCTTC. Translating gives CASRLRDQGTGYTF. The chain couples TRBV27 to TRBJ1-2, with D maybe TRBD1 (6 bases). Germline values: CDR1 MNHEY, CDR2 SMNVEV (reference sequence). The CDR3 is 14 amino acids. Between the trimmed V and J ends, which lost 6 bases and 7 bases, there was a span of 18 bases.

This clonotype was seen only a few times. This sequence joins TRBV18 and TRBJ2-5; D not certain. This CDR3 is 15 amino acids long. V was clipped by 3 bases and J by 2 bases, with 13 bases between them. CDR1 KGHSH and CDR2 LQKENI come from the germline V gene. CDR3 nucleotides: TGTGCCAGCTCACCCGCCCTCCCACGGCAAGAGACCCAGTACTTC. Protein product: CASSPALPRQETQYF.

This clonotype was counted many times. V gene TRBV24-1 combines with J gene TRBJ2-2; D is possibly TRBD2 (5 bases). The V gene lost 5 bases and the J gene lost 5 bases, with 11 bases spanning the gap. CDR1 is KGHDR and CDR2 is SFDVKD in the germline V gene. The CDR3 loop spans 14 amino acids. The CDR3 region is CATSAGSGTGELFF. CDR3 DNA: TGTGCCACCAGTGCCGGCTCGGGAACCGGGGAGCTGTTTTTT.

In its sample, this clonotype was seen many times. The V gene is TRBV19, the J gene TRBJ2-7; 7 bases align to TRBD2. This CDR3 has 14 amino acids. CDR1 is LNHDA, CDR2 SQIVND, per germline (reference sequence). Unmatched junction bases numbered 3, after V lost 4 bases and J lost 0 bases. CDR3 sequence (DNA): TGTGCCAGTAGTAGAGCGGGAACCTCCTACGAGCAGTACTTC. Protein sequence: CASSRAGTSYEQYF.

This clonotype was observed many times. V and J are TRBV11-2 and TRBJ2-1; a possible D gene is TRBD1 (6 bases). Trimming pared 2 bases from V and 8 bases from J, leaving 13 bases between. CDR3 length: 14 residues. Per germline, CDR1 SGHAT and CDR2 FQNNGV. The CDR3 bases are TGTGCCAGCAGCTTAAGCACAGGGTTGGATGAGCAGTTCTTC. It translates to CASSLSTGLDEQFF.

On this clonotype: One base away lies a much larger clone, so this may be a sequencing read error. The chain uses TRBV9 and TRBJ2-1; 7 bases map to TRBD2. CDR3 length: 19 residues. Trimming at V came to 0 bases and at J to 2 bases, leaving 14 bases not matched to a gene. CDR1 is SGDLS and CDR2 is YYNGEE in the germline V gene. CDR3 coding DNA: TGTGCCAGCAGCGTAGTCGGTAGCGGGTACCTGCCCCCCTACAATGAGCAGTTCTTC. Its protein is CASSVVGSGYLPPYNEQFF.

This clonotype has a count of ten or more. The rearrangement joins TRBV5-5 to TRBJ2-2, with TRBD1 as a possible D gene (6 bases). The CDR3 is made up of 16 amino acids. Germline values: CDR1 SGHKS, CDR2 YYEKEE (reference sequence). V shed 0 bases and J shed 6 bases, with 15 bases lying between them. The DNA of the CDR3 is TGTGCCAGCAGCTTGGCTTTAACACAGGGAGCCGGGGAGCTGTTTTTT. Translating it yields CASSLALTQGAGELFF.

This chain uses TRBV5-8 with TRBJ2-7; 7 nucleotides line up with TRBD1. CDR1 SGHTS and CDR2 YDEGEE come from the germline V gene. This CDR3 has 13 residues. The V segment lost 4 bases and the J segment 6 bases; nucleotides outside the gene matches: 7. DNA for the CDR3: TGTGCCAGCAGCGAAAACAGGGGAGCCGAGCAGTACTTC. Its translation is CASSENRGAEQYF.

This clonotype has at least ten counts. The V gene is TRBV7-2, the J gene TRBJ2-1, with 7 bases fitting TRBD2. The CDR3 runs to 14 residues. V lost 7 bases and J lost 10; bases outside the gene matches: 13. Germline V gives CDR1 SGHTA, CDR2 FQGNSA. This chain's CDR3 is CASTLVGWGGEQFF. The CDR3, as DNA: TGTGCCAGCACCCTAGTGGGCTGGGGAGGGGAGCAGTTCTTC.

The rearrangement joins TRBV10-3 to TRBJ2-7; D may be TRBD1 or TRBD2 (7 bases each). The V end was cut by 0 bases, the J end by 7 bases, with 13 bases between. From germline, CDR1 is ENHRY and CDR2 SYGVKD. The CDR3 consists of 14 residues. The CDR3 nucleotides read TGTGCCATCAGTGAGTCGAGACAGGGAGGGGAGCAGTACTTC. Protein product: CAISESRQGGEQYF.

This clonotype was seen ten or more times. DNA for the CDR3: TGCGCCAGCAGCCAGGCTAGCGGCCCGAGCACAGATACGCAGTATTTT. As protein: CASSQASGPSTDTQYF. This chain uses TRBV4-3 with TRBJ2-3; the match to TRBD2 covers 7 bases. From germline, CDR1 is LGHNA and CDR2 YSLEER. The CDR3 has 16 amino acids. Trimming at V came to 3 bases and at J to 0 bases, leaving 6 bases not matched to a gene.

This clonotype was counted many times. The rearrangement links TRBV5-1 to TRBJ2-4, with 8 bases matching TRBD1. The CDR3 loop spans 15 amino acids. Germline loops: CDR1 SGHRS, CDR2 YFSETQ. The ends lost 0 bases at V and 5 bases at J; junction bases unmatched: 4. This CDR3 reads CASSLGDRIQNIQYF. The CDR3 region has the DNA TGCGCCAGCAGCTTGGGGGACAGGATCCAAAACATTCAGTACTTC.

This chain links TRBV5-6 with TRBJ2-3; 9 bases line up with TRBD2. In germline, CDR1 is SGHDT, CDR2 YYEEEE. The CDR3 sequence is 16 residues long. The J segment lost 4 bases and the V segment lost 1 base, leaving 7 bases of the junction unmatched. CDR3 sequence: CASSLFPAGGADTQYF. The CDR3 DNA is TGTGCCAGCAGCTTGTTTCCAGCGGGAGGCGCAGATACGCAGTATTTT.

The table lists this clonotype with many counts. J is TRBJ1-2 and V is TRBV28; TRBD1 matches at 11 bases. The CDR3 has 17 amino acids. CDR1 MDHEN and CDR2 SYDVKM come from the germline V gene. With 6 bases clipped from V and 0 bases from J, the junction kept 9 bases outside the gene matches. CDR3 in amino acids: CASSGQGAHFANYGYTF. The CDR3 DNA sequence: TGTGCCAGCAGCGGACAGGGGGCGCATTTCGCTAACTATGGCTACACCTTC.

Many counts were recorded for this clonotype. This chain uses TRBV27 with TRBJ2-4; D perhaps matches TRBD2 (5 bases). The CDR3 is 15 residues long. Per the germline V gene, CDR1 is MNHEY and CDR2 is SMNVEV (reference sequence). With 4 bases removed from V and 0 bases from J, the gap between germline ends came to 10 bases. DNA of the CDR3: TGTGCCAGCAGTTCCTTAGGACTAGCCAAAAACATTCAGTACTTC. This encodes CASSSLGLAKNIQYF.

Concerning this clonotype: A read error may be the cause here, since a much bigger clone is one base away. The V call is TRBV27, the J call TRBJ2-2; 11 bases fit TRBD2. CDR3 length: 14 amino acids. Germline lookup yields CDR1 MNHEY and CDR2 SMNVEV (reference sequence). The CDR3 nucleotides read TGTGCCAGCACCATAGCGGGAGGGCGTCGGGAGCCGTTTTTT. This translates into CASTIAGGRREPFF.

Only a few counts were recorded for this clonotype. This chain joins TRBV6-1 and TRBJ2-7, with a weak D call TRBD2 (5 bases). The V and J ends lost 6 bases and 3 bases respectively, with 15 bases between them. This CDR3 is 14 amino acids long. Looked up from germline, CDR1 is MNHNS and CDR2 is SASEGT. The CDR3 sequence: CASRVLDSLYEQYF. CDR3 in DNA: TGTGCCAGCAGAGTTTTGGACTCCCTCTACGAGCAGTACTTC.

Comments on this clonotype: It may be a read error: a sequence one base away is much more abundant. The V and J genes are TRBV10-3 and TRBJ2-7; TRBD2 might be the D (6 bases). The germline gives CDR1 ENHRY, CDR2 SYGVKD. The germline V and J ends were trimmed by 6 bases and 7 bases, with 16 bases remaining between them. The CDR3 has 13 residues. The CDR3 loop reads CAISQVGTWEQYF. DNA of the CDR3: TGTGCCATCAGCCAGGTGGGGACTTGGGAGCAGTACTTC.

The chain recombines TRBV12-3 or TRBV12-4 with TRBJ2-5; possible D gene TRBD2, 5 bases. CDR3 length equals 15 residues. Trimming shortened V by 10 bases and J by 6 bases, and 24 bases separated the two germline ends. The CDR3 is CATRVEGAAGQTQYF. CDR3 DNA: TGTGCCACCCGAGTTGAGGGTGCCGCCGGACAGACCCAGTACTTC.

This clonotype was counted ten times or more. J is TRBJ1-1 and V is TRBV6-5, with 9 bases matching TRBD1. With 2 bases clipped from V and 7 bases from J, the junction kept 5 bases outside the gene matches. The CDR3 totals 14 residues. CDR1 is MNHEY, CDR2 SVGAGI, per germline. The CDR3 bases are TGTGCCAGCAGTTACGGGACAGGGAGCTTTGAAGCTTTCTTT. Protein sequence: CASSYGTGSFEAFF.

Details on this clonotype: It may be a read error: a sequence one base away is much more abundant. V is TRBV10-2 and J is TRBJ2-1; TRBD2 is a possible D gene (5 bases). The germline V gene encodes CDR1 WSHSY and CDR2 SAAADI. This CDR3 has 17 amino acids. Trimming took off 4 bases at V and 4 bases at J, with 20 bases between the two ends. The CDR3 region has the DNA TGCGCCAGCAGTGTTCACGGTCGAGGGAGTGGGTACAATGAGCAGTTCTTC. Translation: CASSVHGRGSGYNEQFF.

This clonotype has ten or more counts. The rearrangement joins TRBV9 to TRBJ2-2; D is ambiguous. The V end was cut by 0 bases, the J end by 3 bases, with 12 bases between. The CDR3 contains 16 residues. From germline, CDR1 is SGDLS and CDR2 YYNGEE. In nucleotides, the CDR3 is TGTGCCAGCAGCGTAGAATTGCTGCCATACACCGGGGAGCTGTTTTTT. Translation: CASSVELLPYTGELFF.

This clonotype was observed at least ten times. This rearrangement joins TRBV21-1 to TRBJ1-5; the table's D gene call, TRBD1, was not cross checked with the DNA. TRBV21-1 is tagged as a pseudogene. The CDR3 totals 11 residues. CDR3 coding DNA: TGTGCCAGCAGCCGTCCCCAGCCCCAGCATTTT. Translating gives CASSRPQPQHF.

This clonotype was seen repeatedly, ten times or more. V and J are TRBV7-9 and TRBJ1-2, with TRBD1 as a possible D gene (5 bases). V dropped 7 bases and J dropped 2 bases, with 17 bases sitting between them. Per germline, CDR1 SEHNR and CDR2 FQNEAQ (reference sequence). This CDR3 region has 15 residues. CDR3 residues: CASNRNGGANYGYTF. The CDR3 region has the DNA TGTGCCAGCAACCGCAATGGGGGAGCCAACTATGGCTACACCTTC.

The rearrangement uses TRBV6-5 and TRBJ2-7, with 9 positions matching TRBD2. With 0 bases clipped from V and 4 bases from J, the junction kept 7 bases outside the gene matches. Germline CDR1 reads MNHEY; CDR2 reads SVGAGI. The CDR3 totals 16 residues. The CDR3, as DNA: TGTGCCAGCAGTTACTCATTGGCGGGAGGGGGGTACGAGCAGTACTTC. This translates into CASSYSLAGGGYEQYF.

This clonotype was seen ten or more times. This chain uses TRBV5-6 with TRBJ2-4; the D gene is possibly TRBD1 (5 bases). The CDR3 is made up of 17 amino acids. The germline V and J ends were trimmed by 4 bases and 0 bases, with 17 bases remaining between them. The V gene's germline CDR1 is SGHDT and CDR2 YYEEEE. For the CDR3, the DNA is TGTGCCAGCAGCGAAAATACAGGCTTTCTAGCCAAAAACATTCAGTACTTC. Translation gives CASSENTGFLAKNIQYF.

This clonotype was seen repeatedly, ten times or more. The chain employs TRBV7-2 and TRBJ1-6; D not resolved. CDR1 and CDR2 (germline): SGHTA, FQGNSA. The V end was cut by 2 bases, the J end by 9 bases, with 8 bases between. The CDR3 totals 13 residues. The CDR3: CASSLRFGSPLHF. The CDR3 DNA is TGTGCCAGCAGCTTACGCTTTGGTTCACCCCTCCACTTT.

This clonotype was seen at least ten times. The chain uses TRBV7-9 and TRBJ1-3; TRBD1 might be the D (6 bases). V gave up 3 bases and J gave up 0 bases, with 9 bases separating them. CDR3 size: 15 residues. Per germline, CDR1 SEHNR and CDR2 FQNEAQ (reference sequence). The CDR3 bases are TGTGCCAGCAGCTTCGGACAGCTCTCTGGAAACACCATATATTTT. It codes for CASSFGQLSGNTIYF.

The rearrangement joins TRBV15 to TRBJ2-5, with D maybe TRBD1 (5 bases). The germline V gene encodes CDR1 LNHNV and CDR2 YYDKDF (reference sequence). The CDR3 extends over 15 amino acids. V lost 5 bases, J lost 4 bases, and 17 bases lay in between. CDR3: CATSSLRGSRETQYF. The CDR3 coding sequence is TGTGCCACCAGCTCCTTAAGGGGCTCCAGAGAGACCCAGTACTTC.